This T cell receptor beta chain derives from a study of blood T cell repertoires in COVID-19. Looking at the study overall: Italy, Spain and the United States were the sources of the convalescent and acute COVID-19 samples. T cells, B-cell-depleted T cells, or PBMCs supplied cDNA or gDNA.

In the authors' methods: Estimated nucleated cell counts came from reference gene primer amplification. Generated by immunoSEQ multiplex PCR, the TCRdb table keeps only in-frame clones and is missing some. V and J calls and clone size are given by that table; D and trimming were obtained from the DNA. The profile shows about 45,000 clones, around 90% of them singletons. The CDR3 length is 11 residues. V lost 1 base to trimming and J lost 7 bases, with 4 bases between them. The germline CDR1 and CDR2 sequences are LGHDT and YNNKEL (reference sequence). Sequences were obtained from peripheral blood. The rearrangement links TRBV3-1 (or the pseudogene TRBV3-2) to TRBJ1-2; D call uncertain. The sequence derives from an older man with active COVID-19. This chain's CDR3 is CASSQGPGYTF. In DNA, the CDR3 is TGTGCCAGCAGCCAAGGGCCTGGCTACACCTTC.